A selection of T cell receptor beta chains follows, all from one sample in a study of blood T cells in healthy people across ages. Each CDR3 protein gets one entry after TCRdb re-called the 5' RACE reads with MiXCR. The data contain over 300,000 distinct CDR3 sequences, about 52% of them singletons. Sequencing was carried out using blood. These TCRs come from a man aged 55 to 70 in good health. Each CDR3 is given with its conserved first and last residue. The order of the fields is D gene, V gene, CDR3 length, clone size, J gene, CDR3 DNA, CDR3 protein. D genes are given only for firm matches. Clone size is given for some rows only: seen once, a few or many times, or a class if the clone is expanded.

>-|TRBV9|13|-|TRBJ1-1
TGTGCCAGCAGCGTAAACGTGAACACTGAAGCTTTCTTT
CASSVNVNTEAFF
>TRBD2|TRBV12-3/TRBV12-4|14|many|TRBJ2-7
TGTGCCAGCAGTTCAGGAGCGGGGCGCTACGAGCAGTACTTC
CASSSGAGRYEQYF
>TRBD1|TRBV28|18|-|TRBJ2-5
TGTGCCAGCAGTCCGACCTGGACAGGGGGCGTTTTGGGTGGGACCCAGTACTTC
CASSPTWTGGVLGGTQYF
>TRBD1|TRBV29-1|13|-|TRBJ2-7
TGCAGCGGCAGACAGGGGGCCTACAATGAGCAGTACTTC
CSGRQGAYNEQYF
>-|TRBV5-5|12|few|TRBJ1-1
TGTACCAGCAGCATAGGGGGGGCTGAAGCTTTCTTT
CTSSIGGAEAFF
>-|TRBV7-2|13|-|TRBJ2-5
TGTGCCAGCAGCTTTAAGGCGGCGGGGACCCAGTACTTC
CASSFKAAGTQYF
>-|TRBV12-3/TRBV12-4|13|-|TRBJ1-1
TGTGCCAGCACCCCGGGACACGGGACAGAAGCTTTCTTT
CASTPGHGTEAFF
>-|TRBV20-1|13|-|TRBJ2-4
TGCAGTGCTAGTAGGCGCGAAAAAAACATTCAGTACTTC
CSASRREKNIQYF
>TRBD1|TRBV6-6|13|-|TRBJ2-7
TGTGCCAGCAGCACGACAGGGTCCTACGAGCAGTACTTC
CASSTTGSYEQYF
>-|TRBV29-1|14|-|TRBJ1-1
TGCAGCGTTGAAGGGGGGGCCCGGACAGCTGAAGCTTTCTTT
CSVEGGARTAEAFF
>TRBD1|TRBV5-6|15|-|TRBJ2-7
TGTGCCAGCAGCACCACCGGGACAGGAGGCTACGAGCAGTACTTC
CASSTTGTGGYEQYF
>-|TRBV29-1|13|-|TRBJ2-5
TGCAGCGTTGAGGGCAGGGGAGGAGAGACCCAGTACTTC
CSVEGRGGETQYF
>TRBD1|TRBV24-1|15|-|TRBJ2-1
TGTGCCTCCGGACCACCGGCTAGCCTGACAGGGGTGCAGTTCTTC
CASGPPASLTGVQFF
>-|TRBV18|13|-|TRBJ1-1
TGTGCCAGCTCACGGGGGGACATCACTGAAGCTTTCTTT
CASSRGDITEAFF
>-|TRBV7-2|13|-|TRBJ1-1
TGTGCCAGCAGCTCCTCCCCGGGGGCGGTAGCTTTCTTT
CASSSSPGAVAFF
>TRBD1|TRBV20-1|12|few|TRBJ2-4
TGCAGTGCTCAGACAGGGGGTGGCATTCAGTACTTC
CSAQTGGGIQYF
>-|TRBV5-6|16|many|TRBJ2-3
TGTGCCAGCAGCTTGCCCCCGGCAGGGAATCTAGATACGCAGTATTTT
CASSLPPAGNLDTQYF
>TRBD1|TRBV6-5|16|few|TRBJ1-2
TGTGCCAGCAGTTCGCGACAGGGTCATAGACGATATGGCTACACCTTC
CASSSRQGHRRYGYTF
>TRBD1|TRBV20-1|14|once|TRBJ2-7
TGCAGTGCTACCGGGACAGGGGGCTTTGGCGAGCAGTACTTC
CSATGTGGFGEQYF
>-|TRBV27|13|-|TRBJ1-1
TGTGCCAGCAGTGGGACTGGGAGAACTGAAGCTTTCTTT
CASSGTGRTEAFF
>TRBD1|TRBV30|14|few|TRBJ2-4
TGTGCCTGGAACCTGGACAGGGGAGGAAACATTCAGTACTTC
CAWNLDRGGNIQYF